The 4 T cell receptor beta chains below all came from one sample that was sequenced in a study of T cells after yellow fever vaccination. TCRdb reanalysed the 5' RACE reads using MiXCR and keeps one entry per CDR3 protein. The table shows about 130,000 distinct CDR3 sequences, with 7.4% occurring only once. The sequenced sample was CD4+ T cells sorted from PBMCs, obtained 10 to 11 days after the first yellow fever vaccination. These receptors originate from a man between 18 and 35 years old who received the YFV17D yellow fever vaccine.

This clonotype has a handful of counts. The chain carries TRBV5-5 and TRBJ1-1; the D is unclear. V dropped 4 bases and J dropped 5 bases, with 15 bases sitting between them. Germline V gene sequence: CDR1 SGHKS, CDR2 YYEKEE (reference sequence). CDR3 length: 14 residues. CDR3 protein: CASSPRTGRTEAFF. The DNA of the CDR3 is TGTGCCAGCAGCCCGAGAACGGGTCGAACTGAAGCTTTCTTT.

This clonotype was observed at least ten times. The chain employs TRBV20-1 and TRBJ2-3; TRBD1 aligns across 7 bases. Germline assignment: CDR1 DFQATT and CDR2 SNEGSKA (reference sequence). Trimming cost V 5 bases and J 2 bases; bases outside gene matches: 7. CDR3 length equals 14 residues. CDR3 in amino acids: CSALRTGTTDTQYF. The CDR3 DNA is TGCAGTGCTTTGCGGACAGGTACCACAGATACGCAGTATTTT.

This clonotype was counted many times. The chain couples TRBV9 to TRBJ1-5, with 8 bases lining up with TRBD1. The germline CDR1 and CDR2 sequences are SGDLS and YYNGEE. The CDR3 is 14 amino acids. The junction had 3 bases not matched to a gene; V was cut back by 3 bases and J by 4 bases. The CDR3 is CASSDGQGNQPQHF. The CDR3 DNA follows: TGTGCCAGCAGCGACGGACAGGGTAATCAGCCCCAGCATTTT.

The table lists this clonotype with many counts. The V call is TRBV4-2, the J call TRBJ2-7, with 9 bases aligning to TRBD2. The CDR3 length is 15 residues. CDR1 is LGHNA and CDR2 is YNFKEQ in the germline V gene. Germline trimming cut 4 bases from V and 3 bases from J; bases unmatched to any gene: 7. CDR3 amino acids: CASSLGTSPLYEQYV. CDR3 nucleotides: TGTGCCAGCAGCCTCGGGACTAGCCCACTCTACGAGCAGTACGTC.